This T cell receptor (beta chain) comes out of a study of blood T cell repertoires in COVID-19. For the study at large: PBMCs, B-cell-depleted T cells, or T cells provided the cDNA or gDNA that made up the material.

Authors' analysis steps: Researchers report that nucleated cell counts were estimated from reference gene primer amplification. Data came from immunoSEQ multiplex PCR; TCRdb stores just in-frame clones and leaves some out. The DNA gave D and trimming, while V, J and clone size come from that table. The sample holds a few hundred thousand clones, about 87% seen once. Germline V gene data show CDR1 as LNHDA and CDR2 as SQIVND (reference sequence). This CDR3 is 16 amino acids long. With 3 bases removed from V and 4 bases from J, the gap between germline ends came to 18 bases. Sequencing input: peripheral blood. The rearrangement uses TRBV19 and TRBJ1-1, with D perhaps TRBD1 (5 bases). The origin of this receptor is a woman in her twenties or thirties with COVID-19, enrolled during active disease. The CDR3 DNA reads as TGTGCCAGTAGTATGGGGGGAAGTTTACGTGGCACTGAAGCTTTCTTT. This sequence encodes CASSMGGSLRGTEAFF.